The clone carrying this T cell receptor (beta chain) was picked up a small number of times. This entry is derived from a study of blood T cell repertoires in COVID-19. Looking at the study overall: COVID-19 samples from acute and convalescent phases originated in the United States, Italy and Spain. PBMCs, B-cell-depleted T cells, or T cells were the source of the cDNA or gDNA that made up the material.

In germline, CDR1 is SGHTA, CDR2 FQGTGA. CDR3 length equals 12 residues. The V gene lost 8 bases and the J gene lost 5 bases, with 12 bases spanning the gap. As processed by the authors: The assay estimated nucleated cells by amplifying reference gene primers. TCRdb's table, derived via immunoSEQ multiplex PCR, lists solely in-frame clones and lacks some. V and J calls and clone size are those listed in that table; D and trimming were worked out from the DNA. The profile shows 120,000 or so clones, around four fifths of them singletons. J is TRBJ2-5 and V is TRBV7-3; D is perhaps TRBD1 (5 bases). Sequencing input: peripheral blood. This receptor was identified in a human donor in a cohort sampled during active COVID-19. DNA of the CDR3: TGTGCCAGCGGGGCCCCAGGGGAGACCCAGTACTTC. This codes for CASGAPGETQYF.